The 6 T cell receptor beta chains below all came from one sample that was sequenced in a study of intratumoral heterogeneity in liver cancer. The protocol was immunoSEQ multiplex PCR, while the TCRdb copy is restricted to in-frame clones and leaves out a portion. The repertoire holds about 5,900 clones, with 68% as singletons. Sequences were derived from tumor-adjacent normal tissue, sampled before any cancer treatment. The receptor set was obtained from a man aged 70-80 years with hepatocellular carcinoma.

V and J are TRBV4-1 and TRBJ1-4; D possibly corresponds to TRBD1 (6 bases). The CDR3 contains 17 residues. Trimming took 3 bases from V and 4 from J, leaving 18 bases between them. In germline, CDR1 is MGHRA, CDR2 YSYEKL. The CDR3 DNA follows: TGCGCCAGCAGCCAGTCGGGTTCAGGGGCGGGTAATGAAAAACTGTTTTTT. This codes for CASSQSGSGAGNEKLFF.

CDR3 sequence reads: CASSQDIRGNYGYTF. DNA for the CDR3: TGCGCCAGCAGCCAAGATATTCGGGGTAACTATGGCTACACCTTC. The chain employs TRBV4-1 and TRBJ1-2; D gene unclear. The CDR3 spans 15 residues. Germline V gene data show CDR1 as MGHRA and CDR2 as YSYEKL. With 0 bases removed from V and 1 base from J, the gap between germline ends came to 9 bases.

In its sample, this clone ranks as large (0.1 to 1%). The chain is built from TRBV6-4 and TRBJ2-2; either TRBD1 or TRBD2 may supply D (5 bases each). V lost 3 bases, J lost 5 bases, and 13 bases lay in between. The germline gives CDR1 MRHNA, CDR2 SNTAGT. The CDR3 is 15 amino acids. The CDR3 reads CASSEMGDLTGELFF. The CDR3 nucleotides are TGTGCCAGCAGTGAAATGGGGGACCTTACCGGGGAGCTGTTTTTT.

The chain combines TRBV6-6 with TRBJ1-2, with a tentative D call TRBD1 (5 bases). Germline V gene sequence: CDR1 MNHNY, CDR2 SVGAGI (reference sequence). The V and J ends lost 10 bases and 8 bases respectively, with 14 bases between them. This CDR3 region has 11 residues. In nucleotides, the CDR3 is TGTGCCATCTACCTGGGGGTAGGCTACACCTTC. Translating gives CAIYLGVGYTF.

This rearrangement joins TRBV7-8 to TRBJ1-2, with D perhaps TRBD1 (5 bases). Trimming cost V 1 base and J 6 bases, with 9 bases left between them. CDR1 and CDR2 (germline): SGHVS, FQNEAQ. CDR3 length: 13 amino acids. This CDR3 is CASSLGQRDGYTF. Written as DNA, the CDR3 is TGTGCCAGCAGCTTAGGACAGCGCGATGGCTACACCTTC.

This clone was counted between two and nine times. The chain recombines TRBV6-6 with TRBJ2-2; D is uncertain. The CDR3 length is 15 residues. Germline V gives CDR1 MNHNY, CDR2 SVGAGI (reference sequence). V was pared by 1 base and J by 1 base, with 7 bases between. The CDR3 reads CASSYFGLNTGELFF. As DNA, the CDR3 is TGTGCCAGCAGTTACTTCGGTCTGAACACCGGGGAGCTGTTTTTT.